This T cell receptor beta chain was profiled in a study of human T cells and chemical hapten exposure. Study-level background: A roughly 2 cm by roughly 2 cm inner upper arm patch received 2% DPC for sensitization. Patch tests delivered 0.01% DPC to the upper back and were evaluated at 6 days. Chiefly women, the patients showed alopecia areata, totalis or universalis. Points from the study as a whole: Compared to controls, expanded TCRs made significantly more large clusters of similar CDR3s.

This clonotype was detected many times. Its specificity is not known. With 4 bases removed from V and 5 bases from J, the gap between germline ends came to 15 bases. The CDR3 has 14 residues. MiXCR, applied by TCRdb to the RACE reads, yields one record per CDR3 protein. Among roughly 98,000 distinct CDR3 sequences listed, roughly an eighth were seen once. The sample's time point: patch test 1, 2 weeks after DPC sensitization. This sample's treatment: therapeutic diphenylcyclopropenone sensitization with weekly scalp DPC. The chain couples TRBV23-1 to TRBJ2-7; D not certain. TRBV23-1 is sorted into the ORF group, with uncertain function. The source of this sequence is a woman between 40 and 50 years old with alopecia areata. Some clones in this sample may be carry-over from other donors' samples. This sample comprised whole blood, obtained in connection with sensitization to the hapten diphenylcyclopropenone (DPC). The CDR3 bases are TGCGCCAGCAGTCCTCCAACCATTTCACACGAGCAGTACTTC. Encoded protein: CASSPPTISHEQYF.